This TCR beta chain is drawn from a study of T cells in Graves' hyperthyroidism and ophthalmopathy. General study points: From stable hyperthyroidism, ophthalmopathy was separated by a 13 V-J model. The model identified upcoming ophthalmopathy a median around 6 months ahead of onset.

Researchers took RNA transcripts and amplified the TCR beta CDR3 regions from them. TCR CDR3 underwent first-round RT-PCR with the HTBI primer set. One entry per CDR3 protein results from TCRdb running MiXCR on the multiplex PCR reads. The table records fewer than 600,000 distinct CDR3 sequences, 11% to 15% of them present only once. With regard to this clonotype: The antigen remains unidentified.

The source material was blood. The sequence came from a woman aged 40 to 49 with Graves' hyperthyroidism.

CDR3 residues: CSARQGDRGYGYTF. CDR3 nucleotides: TGCAGTGCTAGGCAGGGGGACAGAGGCTATGGCTACACCTTC. The chain is built from TRBV20-1 and TRBJ1-2, with 7 positions matching TRBD1. With 3 bases clipped from V and 4 bases from J, the junction kept 8 bases outside the gene matches. This CDR3 contains 14 residues. CDR1 is DFQATT, CDR2 SNEGSKA, per germline (reference sequence).